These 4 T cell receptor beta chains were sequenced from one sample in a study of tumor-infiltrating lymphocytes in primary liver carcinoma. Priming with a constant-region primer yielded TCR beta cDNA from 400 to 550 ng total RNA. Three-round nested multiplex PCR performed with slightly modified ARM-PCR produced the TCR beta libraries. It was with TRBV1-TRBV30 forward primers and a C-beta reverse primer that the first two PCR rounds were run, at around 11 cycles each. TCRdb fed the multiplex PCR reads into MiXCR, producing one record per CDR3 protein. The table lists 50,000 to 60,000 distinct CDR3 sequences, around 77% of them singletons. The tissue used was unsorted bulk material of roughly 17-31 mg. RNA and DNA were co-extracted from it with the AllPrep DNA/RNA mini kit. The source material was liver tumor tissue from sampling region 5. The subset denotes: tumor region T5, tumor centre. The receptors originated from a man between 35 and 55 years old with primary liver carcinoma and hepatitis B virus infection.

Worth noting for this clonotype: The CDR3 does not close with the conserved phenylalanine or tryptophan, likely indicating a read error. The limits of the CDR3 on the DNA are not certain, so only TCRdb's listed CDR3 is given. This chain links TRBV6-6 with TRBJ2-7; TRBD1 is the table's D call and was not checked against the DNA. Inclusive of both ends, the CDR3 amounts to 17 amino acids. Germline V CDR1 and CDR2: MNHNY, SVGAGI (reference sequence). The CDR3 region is CASSRARNGQNFYELYL.

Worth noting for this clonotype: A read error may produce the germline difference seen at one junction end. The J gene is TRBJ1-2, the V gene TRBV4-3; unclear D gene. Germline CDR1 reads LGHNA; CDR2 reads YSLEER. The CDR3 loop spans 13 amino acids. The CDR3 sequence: CTSSQEVSWGYTF. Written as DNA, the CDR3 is TGCACCAGCAGCCAAGAAGTATCTTGGGGCTACACCTTC.

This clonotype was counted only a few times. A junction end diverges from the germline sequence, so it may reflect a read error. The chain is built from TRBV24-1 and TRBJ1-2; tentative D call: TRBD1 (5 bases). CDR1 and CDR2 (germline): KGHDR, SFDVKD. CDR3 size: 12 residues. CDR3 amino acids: CTTSDPGYGYTF. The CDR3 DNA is TGTACCACCAGTGACCCAGGGTATGGCTACACCTTC.

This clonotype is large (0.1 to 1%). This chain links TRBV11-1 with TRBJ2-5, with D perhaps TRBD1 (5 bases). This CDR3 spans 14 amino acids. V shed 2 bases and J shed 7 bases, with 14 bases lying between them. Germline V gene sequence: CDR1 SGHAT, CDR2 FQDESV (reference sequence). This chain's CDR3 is CASSLLGRVGTQYF. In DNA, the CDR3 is TGTGCCAGCAGCTTATTGGGCAGGGTTGGGACCCAGTACTTC.